These 31 T cell receptor beta chains came from one sample sequenced in a study of technical replicates of blood from a handful of donors. Sequenced by immunoSEQ multiplex PCR; TCRdb stores in-frame clones only, minus some. The sample lists 75,000 or so clones, roughly 93% occurring once. Sequenced sample: T cells isolated from PBMCs. The receptors derive from a human donor in good health.

The rearrangement joins TRBV19 to TRBJ1-5; D not resolved. The V gene's germline CDR1 is LNHDA and CDR2 SQIVND (reference sequence). Trimming took 5 bases from V and 3 from J, leaving 11 bases between them. The CDR3 runs to 14 residues. As DNA, the CDR3 is TGTGCCAGTAGTGTCCAGGCCACCAATCAGCCCCAGCATTTT. Residues: CASSVQATNQPQHF.

The genes are TRBV7-9 and TRBJ1-5; D is ambiguous. Germline lookup yields CDR1 SEHNR and CDR2 FQNEAQ (reference sequence). Trimming pared 4 bases from V and 3 bases from J, leaving 7 bases between. The CDR3 length is 13 residues. The DNA for the CDR3 is TGTGCCAGCAGCTGGCATAACAATCAGCCCCAGCATTTT. It encodes CASSWHNNQPQHF.

This rearrangement joins TRBV29-1 to TRBJ2-7; possible D gene TRBD2, 5 bases. The CDR3 extends over 15 amino acids. Germline V gene lookup returns CDR1 SQVTM and CDR2 ANQGSEA. The V end was cut by 7 bases, the J end by 4 bases, with 23 bases between. The CDR3 DNA reads TGCAGCGCCGGTTTCAATACGGGGAGATTTTACGAGCAGTACTTC. It encodes CSAGFNTGRFYEQYF.

The chain couples TRBV6-5 to TRBJ1-2, with 8 bases identical to TRBD1. The V and J ends lost 8 bases and 0 bases, in that order; junction bases with no gene match: 5. This CDR3 has 14 residues. CDR1 MNHEY and CDR2 SVGAGI come from the germline V gene. The DNA for the CDR3 is TGTGCCAGCCACACAGGGGGACCTAACTATGGCTACACCTTC. Its protein is CASHTGGPNYGYTF.

The chain recombines TRBV30 with TRBJ2-1; D unclear. The V and J ends lost 2 bases and 8 bases respectively, with 13 bases between them. Germline values: CDR1 GTSNPN, CDR2 SVGIG (reference sequence). This CDR3 has 13 residues. Written as DNA, the CDR3 is TGTGCCTGGAGTCCATTTTTACTCCATGAGCAGTTCTTC. Translation gives CAWSPFLLHEQFF.

The rearrangement joins TRBV28 to TRBJ2-7; 15 bases are shared with TRBD2. V trimming: 4 bases; J trimming: 3 bases; junction bases outside the gene matches: 1. The germline CDR1 and CDR2 sequences are MDHEN and SYDVKM. The CDR3 length is 15 residues. CDR3 residues: CASSWGLAGGYEQYF. The CDR3 coding sequence is TGTGCCAGCAGTTGGGGACTAGCGGGAGGCTACGAGCAGTACTTC.

V is TRBV6-6 and J is TRBJ1-1; D call uncertain. Germline V gene sequence: CDR1 MNHNY, CDR2 SVGAGI (reference sequence). Trimming took off 6 bases at V and 7 bases at J, with 15 bases between the two ends. The CDR3 has 13 residues. The chain's CDR3 is CASSPSAVVEAFF. The CDR3 coding sequence is TGTGCCAGCAGCCCAAGCGCAGTTGTTGAAGCTTTCTTT.

The chain has TRBV28 and TRBJ2-1, with a tentative D call TRBD2 (6 bases). This CDR3 is built from 13 residues. Trimming took off 4 bases at V and 6 bases at J, with 10 bases between the two ends. Germline CDR1 MDHEN, CDR2 SYDVKM. CDR3 nucleotide sequence: TGTGCCAGCAGTTCCGGGACTGCCAATGAGCAGTTCTTC. It codes for CASSSGTANEQFF.

This clone was counted once. One end of the junction does not line up with germline, which may come from a read error. This sequence joins TRBV5-6 and TRBJ1-1; TRBD1 matches 9 bases. Germline V gene data show CDR1 as SGHDT and CDR2 as YYEEEE. The CDR3 has 16 amino acids. The CDR3 loop is CASSSTPGTGNAEAFF. CDR3 coding DNA: TGTGCCAGCAGCTCCACCCCCGGGACAGGGAACGCTGAAGCTTTCTTT.

This chain uses TRBV7-9 with TRBJ2-3, with unresolved D. CDR3 length: 12 residues. V was clipped by 1 base and J by 7 bases, with 6 bases between them. Germline assignment: CDR1 SEHNR and CDR2 FQNEAQ (reference sequence). CDR3 loop: CASSLDMHTQYF. CDR3 in DNA: TGTGCCAGCAGCTTAGACATGCATACGCAGTATTTT. Full variable domain (outside the CDR3, taken from reference TRBV7-9 and TRBJ2-3): DTGVSQNPRHKITKRGQNVTFRCDPISEHNRLYWYRQTLGQGPEFLTYFQNEAQLEKSRLLSDRFSAERPKGSFSTLEIQRTEQGDSAMYLCASSLDMHTQYFGPGTRLTVL.

The CDR3 nucleotides are TGTGCCAGCTCACCACAGGGACTAGCGGCGTCTAGCACAGATACGCAGTATTTT. Residues: CASSPQGLAASSTDTQYF. This chain links TRBV18 with TRBJ2-3; TRBD2 agrees at 11 bases. The CDR3 covers 18 residues. CDR1 is KGHSH and CDR2 is LQKENI in the germline V gene. The V segment lost 1 base and the J segment 0 bases; nucleotides outside the gene matches: 6.

The CDR3 reads CASSPPQGRTEAFF. The CDR3, as DNA: TGTGCCAGCAGTCCGCCACAGGGACGCACTGAAGCTTTCTTT. V usage is TRBV6-5 and J usage is TRBJ1-1; possible D gene TRBD1, 6 bases. The germline V gene has CDR1 MNHEY and CDR2 SVGAGI. This CDR3 is 14 amino acids long. Deletions cut 5 bases from V and 4 bases from J, with 14 bases between.

The chain has TRBV6-5 and TRBJ2-4, with TRBD1 matching over 9 bases. J gave up 14 bases and V 4 bases, and 18 bases lay outside the gene matches. The germline V gene has CDR1 MNHEY and CDR2 SVGAGI. The CDR3 is 16 amino acids. The CDR3 here is CASSLKVSGWDRVEYF. The CDR3 bases are TGTGCCAGCAGTTTAAAGGTCTCCGGTTGGGACAGGGTAGAGTACTTC.

This chain links TRBV6-1 with TRBJ2-1; TRBD1 matches 8 bases. V shed 8 bases, J shed 5 bases, and the junction held 5 bases outside the gene matches. The CDR3 loop spans 13 amino acids. From germline, CDR1 is MNHNS and CDR2 SASEGT. In nucleotides, the CDR3 is TGTGCCAGCCGGGACAGGTATAACAATGAGCAGTTCTTC. Protein: CASRDRYNNEQFF.

V usage is TRBV7-9 and J usage is TRBJ1-2, with a weak D call TRBD1 (5 bases). In germline, CDR1 is SEHNR, CDR2 FQNEAQ (reference sequence). The V end was cut by 11 bases, the J end by 7 bases, with 11 bases between. This CDR3 region has 10 residues. In nucleotides, the CDR3 is TGTGCCGTCCGGGGGTCTGGCTACACCTTC. As protein: CAVRGSGYTF.

The chain combines TRBV28 with TRBJ1-5; D call uncertain. This CDR3 comprises 13 residues. Germline CDR1 and CDR2: MDHEN and SYDVKM. V lost 8 bases and J lost 0, with 8 bases in between. The CDR3 here is CASSRYSNQPQHF. The CDR3 DNA follows: TGTGCCAGCTCCCGGTATAGCAATCAGCCCCAGCATTTT.

This clone occurred once. The V call is TRBV10-3, the J call TRBJ1-1; perhaps TRBD1 as D (6 bases). The germline CDR1 and CDR2 sequences are ENHRY and SYGVKD. The V end lost 2 bases, the J end lost 7 bases, and 11 bases lay between the germline ends. This CDR3 is 13 amino acids long. The CDR3 is CAISETDRFEAFF. The CDR3 bases are TGTGCCATCAGTGAGACCGACAGGTTTGAAGCTTTCTTT.

J is TRBJ2-5 and V is TRBV18; D might be TRBD2 (5 bases). The CDR3 is made up of 14 amino acids. The germline gives CDR1 KGHSH, CDR2 LQKENI. The V end was cut by 7 bases, the J end by 2 bases, with 14 bases between. In nucleotides, the CDR3 is TGTGCCAGCTTCGATGAGCGGAGACAAGAGACCCAGTACTTC. Protein: CASFDERRQETQYF.

This clone was seen only once. This chain uses TRBV28 with TRBJ2-7, with D maybe TRBD1 (5 bases). Trimming left V 8 bases short and J 2 bases short, with 13 bases between. Germline loops: CDR1 MDHEN, CDR2 SYDVKM. The CDR3 covers 13 residues. In DNA, the CDR3 is TGTGCCAGCCGGACACGGCGTGCCTACGAGCAGTACTTC. This codes for CASRTRRAYEQYF. Together with reference TRBV28 and TRBJ2-7, the CDR3 gives the full variable domain: DVKVTQSSRYLVKRTGEKVFLECVQDMDHENMFWYRQDPGLGLRLIYFSYDVKMKEKGDIPEGYSVSREKKERFSLILESASTNQTSMYLCASRTRRAYEQYFGPGTRLTVT.

This clone was observed once. The chain has TRBV7-7 and TRBJ2-5, with 14 bases aligning to TRBD2. Germline trimming cut 5 bases from V and 4 bases from J; bases unmatched to any gene: 6. This CDR3 has 16 amino acids. Germline V CDR1 and CDR2: SSHAT, FNYEAQ (reference sequence). For the CDR3, the DNA is TGTGCCAGCAGCCCGGGACTAGCGGGAGTAGGAGAGACCCAGTACTTC. It encodes CASSPGLAGVGETQYF.

J is TRBJ2-3 and V is TRBV27, with D possibly matching TRBD1 (5 bases). This CDR3 is built from 13 residues. V lost 5 bases, J lost 3 bases, and 9 bases lay in between. The germline CDR1 and CDR2 sequences are MNHEY and SMNVEV (reference sequence). In DNA form, the CDR3 reads TGTGCCAGCAGTCCCACAGGAACAGATACGCAGTATTTT. Protein: CASSPTGTDTQYF.

The chain carries TRBV7-8 and TRBJ2-7; no firm D call. Germline CDR1 and CDR2: SGHVS and FQNEAQ. This CDR3 is 13 amino acids long. V was clipped by 5 bases and J by 3 bases, with 11 bases between them. The CDR3 is CASSLGLHYEQYF. CDR3 nucleotides: TGTGCCAGCAGCCTGGGCCTTCACTACGAGCAGTACTTC.

This rearrangement joins TRBV4-3 to TRBJ2-5; 12 bases map to TRBD2. V shed 1 base, J shed 5 bases, and the junction held 2 bases outside the gene matches. This CDR3 has 15 residues. Germline lookup yields CDR1 LGHNA and CDR2 YSLEER. The CDR3 is CASSQVGTSGETQYF. DNA for the CDR3: TGCGCCAGCAGCCAAGTCGGGACTAGCGGGGAGACCCAGTACTTC.

This rearrangement joins TRBV19 to TRBJ2-1, with 9 bases matching TRBD2. V shed 2 bases and J 8 bases; nucleotides not matched to a gene: 4. CDR1 is LNHDA and CDR2 is SQIVND in the germline V gene (reference sequence). The CDR3 is 14 residues long. The chain's CDR3 is CASSIFSGSHEQFF. In nucleotides, the CDR3 is TGTGCCAGTAGTATATTTAGCGGGAGTCATGAGCAGTTCTTC.

The chain couples TRBV5-1 to TRBJ1-5, with D perhaps matching TRBD1 (6 bases). This CDR3 spans 14 amino acids. V lost 4 bases, J lost 4 bases, and 12 bases lay in between. Germline lookup yields CDR1 SGHRS and CDR2 YFSETQ. This chain's CDR3 is CASSPGQSNQPQHF. CDR3 in DNA: TGCGCCAGCAGCCCAGGACAGTCTAATCAGCCCCAGCATTTT. The full variable domain, in which reference TRBV5-1 and TRBJ1-5 provide the parts outside the CDR3, is KAGVTQTPRYLIKTRGQQVTLSCSPISGHRSVSWYQQTPGQGLQFLFEYFSETQRNKGNFPGRFSGRQFSNSRSEMNVSTLELGDSALYLCASSPGQSNQPQHFGDGTRLSIL.

This clone was observed a few times. This sequence joins TRBV7-9 and TRBJ1-5; D is unresolved. The V end lost 4 bases, the J end lost 3 bases, and 7 bases lay between the germline ends. Germline V gene sequence: CDR1 SEHNR, CDR2 FQNEAQ (reference sequence). The CDR3 sequence is 13 residues long. The CDR3 DNA sequence: TGTGCCAGCAGCTCAGGCCTCAATCAGCCCCAGCATTTT. Its protein product is CASSSGLNQPQHF.

This chain uses TRBV5-1 with TRBJ1-1; the D gene is possibly TRBD1 (6 bases). Germline CDR1 SGHRS, CDR2 YFSETQ. This CDR3 region has 13 residues. The V gene lost 6 bases and the J gene lost 3 bases, with 12 bases spanning the gap. This CDR3 is CASIEQGHTEAFF. CDR3 coding DNA: TGCGCCAGCATCGAACAGGGTCACACTGAAGCTTTCTTT. The whole variable domain, remainder taken from reference TRBV5-1 and TRBJ1-1, is KAGVTQTPRYLIKTRGQQVTLSCSPISGHRSVSWYQQTPGQGLQFLFEYFSETQRNKGNFPGRFSGRQFSNSRSEMNVSTLELGDSALYLCASIEQGHTEAFFGQGTRLTVV.

This chain links TRBV4-1 with TRBJ1-1; the D is unclear. The germline CDR1 and CDR2 sequences are MGHRA and YSYEKL. The V and J ends lost 3 bases and 0 bases respectively, with 14 bases between them. CDR3 length: 16 residues. CDR3 DNA: TGCGCCAGCAGCCAGAGAGGGATCGGGGTGAACACTGAAGCTTTCTTT. Protein: CASSQRGIGVNTEAFF.

The J gene is TRBJ1-4, the V gene TRBV6-1; D may be TRBD1 (6 bases). The germline V gene encodes CDR1 MNHNS and CDR2 SASEGT. This CDR3 has 11 amino acids. Trimming shortened V by 6 bases and J by 12 bases, and 11 bases separated the two germline ends. CDR3 DNA sequence: TGTGCCAGCAGGAGGGGGGGGGAACTGTTTTTT. As protein: CASRRGGELFF.

This clone was observed once. The chain uses TRBV10-1 and TRBJ2-7, with TRBD2 identical over 10 bases. Losses at the gene ends were 3 bases for V and 1 base for J; bases not matched to a gene: 0. Germline values: CDR1 WNHNN, CDR2 SYGVQD (reference sequence). This CDR3 region has 14 residues. The CDR3 DNA is TGCGCCAGCAGTGAAGCGGGAGGGTCCTACGAGCAGTACTTC. It translates to CASSEAGGSYEQYF.

The chain recombines TRBV7-9 with TRBJ2-1; TRBD2 might be the D (5 bases). The CDR3 length is 14 residues. The germline V gene encodes CDR1 SEHNR and CDR2 FQNEAQ (reference sequence). V lost 5 bases and J 3 bases, leaving 11 bases between the germline ends. CDR3 bases: TGTGCCAGCAGCGGTGCGGGTTTCTACAATGAGCAGTTCTTC. Its protein is CASSGAGFYNEQFF.